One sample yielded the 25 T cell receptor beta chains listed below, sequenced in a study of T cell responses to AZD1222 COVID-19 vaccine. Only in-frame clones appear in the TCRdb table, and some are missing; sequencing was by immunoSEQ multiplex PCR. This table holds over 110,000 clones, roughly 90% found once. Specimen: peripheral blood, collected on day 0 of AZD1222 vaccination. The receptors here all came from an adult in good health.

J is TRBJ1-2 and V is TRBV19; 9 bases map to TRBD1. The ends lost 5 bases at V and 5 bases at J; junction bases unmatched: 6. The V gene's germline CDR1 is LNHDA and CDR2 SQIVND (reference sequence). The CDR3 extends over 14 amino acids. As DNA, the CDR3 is TGTGCCAGTAGTCAAGATGACAGGGGGTATGGCTACACCTTC. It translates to CASSQDDRGYGYTF.

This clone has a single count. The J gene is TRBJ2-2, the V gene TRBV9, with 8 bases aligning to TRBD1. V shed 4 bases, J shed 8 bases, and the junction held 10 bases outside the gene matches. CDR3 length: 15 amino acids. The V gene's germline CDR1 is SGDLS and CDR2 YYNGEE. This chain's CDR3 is CASSTSNRGFGELFF. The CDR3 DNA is TGTGCCAGCAGCACTTCAAACAGGGGGTTTGGGGAGCTGTTTTTT. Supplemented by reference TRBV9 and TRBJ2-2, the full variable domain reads DSGVTQTPKHLITATGQRVTLRCSPRSGDLSVYWYQQSLDQGLQFLIQYYNGEERAKGNILERFSAQQFPDLHSELNLSSLELGDSALYFCASSTSNRGFGELFFGEGSRLTVL.

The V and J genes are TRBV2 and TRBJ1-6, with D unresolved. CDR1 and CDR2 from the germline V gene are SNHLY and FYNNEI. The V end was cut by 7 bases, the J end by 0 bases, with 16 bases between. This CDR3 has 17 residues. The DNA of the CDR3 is TGTGCCAGCACCCCGCGTAAGCCAAGCTCCTATAATTCACCCCTCCACTTT. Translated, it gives CASTPRKPSSYNSPLHF.

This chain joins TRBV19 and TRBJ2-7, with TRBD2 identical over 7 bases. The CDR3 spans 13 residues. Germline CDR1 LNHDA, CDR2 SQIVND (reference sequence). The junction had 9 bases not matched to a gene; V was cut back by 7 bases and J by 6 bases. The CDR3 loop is CASKFKGRGEQYF. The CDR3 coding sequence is TGTGCCAGTAAGTTCAAGGGGAGGGGCGAGCAGTACTTC.

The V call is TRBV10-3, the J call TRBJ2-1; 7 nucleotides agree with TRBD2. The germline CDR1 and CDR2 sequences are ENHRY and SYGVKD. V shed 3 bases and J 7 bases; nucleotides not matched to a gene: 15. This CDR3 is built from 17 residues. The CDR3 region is CAISDASTREKRNEQFF. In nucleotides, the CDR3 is TGTGCCATCAGTGATGCCTCTACGCGGGAGAAGAGAAATGAGCAGTTCTTC.

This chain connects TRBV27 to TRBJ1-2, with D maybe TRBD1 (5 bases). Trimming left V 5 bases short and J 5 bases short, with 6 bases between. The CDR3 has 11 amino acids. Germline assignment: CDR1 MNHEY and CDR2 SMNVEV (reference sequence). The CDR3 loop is CASSPGYGYTF. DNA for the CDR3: TGTGCCAGCAGTCCAGGGTATGGCTACACCTTC.

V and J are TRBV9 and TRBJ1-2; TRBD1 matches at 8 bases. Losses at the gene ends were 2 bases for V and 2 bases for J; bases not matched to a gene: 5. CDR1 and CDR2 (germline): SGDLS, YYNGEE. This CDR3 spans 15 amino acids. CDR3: CASSVTTGGNYGYTF. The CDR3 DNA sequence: TGTGCCAGCAGCGTTACAACAGGGGGAAACTATGGCTACACCTTC.

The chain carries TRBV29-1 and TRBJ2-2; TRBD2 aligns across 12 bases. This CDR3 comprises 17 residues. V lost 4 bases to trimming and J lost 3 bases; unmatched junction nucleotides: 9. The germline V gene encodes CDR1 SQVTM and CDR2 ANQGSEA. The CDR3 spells CSVAAGLAGPDTGELFF. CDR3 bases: TGCAGCGTTGCTGCAGGACTAGCGGGACCCGACACCGGGGAGCTGTTTTTT.

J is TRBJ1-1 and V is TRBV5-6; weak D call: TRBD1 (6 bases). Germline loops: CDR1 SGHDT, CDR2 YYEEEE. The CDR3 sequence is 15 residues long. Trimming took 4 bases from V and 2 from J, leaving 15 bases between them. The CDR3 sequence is CASSGETGPNTEAFF. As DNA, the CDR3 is TGTGCCAGCAGCGGCGAGACAGGTCCAAACACTGAAGCTTTCTTT.

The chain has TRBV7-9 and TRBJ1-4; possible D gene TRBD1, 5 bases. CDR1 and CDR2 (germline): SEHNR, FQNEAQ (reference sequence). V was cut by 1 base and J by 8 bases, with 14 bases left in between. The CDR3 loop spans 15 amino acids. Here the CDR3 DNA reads TGTGCCAGCAGCTTAGACCCGGGGGGACGAGAAAAACTGTTTTTT. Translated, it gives CASSLDPGGREKLFF.

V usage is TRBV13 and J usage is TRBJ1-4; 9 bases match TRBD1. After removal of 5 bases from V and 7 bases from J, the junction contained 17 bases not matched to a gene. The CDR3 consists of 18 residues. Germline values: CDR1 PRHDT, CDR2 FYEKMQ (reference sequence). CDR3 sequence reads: CASSPRGGQGGIGEKLFF. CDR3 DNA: TGTGCCAGCAGCCCCAGGGGGGGACAGGGAGGCATCGGTGAAAAACTGTTTTTT.

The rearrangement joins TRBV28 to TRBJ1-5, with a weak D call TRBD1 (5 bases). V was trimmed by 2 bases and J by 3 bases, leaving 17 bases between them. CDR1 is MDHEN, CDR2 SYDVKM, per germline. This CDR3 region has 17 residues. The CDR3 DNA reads TGTGCCAGCAGTTTAGTGGCCCCGGGGGTGTACAATCAGCCCCAGCATTTT. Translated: CASSLVAPGVYNQPQHF.

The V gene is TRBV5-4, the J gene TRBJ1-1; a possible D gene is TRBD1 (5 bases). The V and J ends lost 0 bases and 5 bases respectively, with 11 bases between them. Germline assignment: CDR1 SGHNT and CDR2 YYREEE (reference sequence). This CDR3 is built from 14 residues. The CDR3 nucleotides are TGTGCCAGCAGCTTGGGGCGCGGGGGGACTGAAGCTTTCTTT. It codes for CASSLGRGGTEAFF.

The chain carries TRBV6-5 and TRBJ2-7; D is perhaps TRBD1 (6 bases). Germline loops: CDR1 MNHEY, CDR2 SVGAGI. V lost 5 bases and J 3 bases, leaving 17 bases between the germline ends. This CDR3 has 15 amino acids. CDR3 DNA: TGTGCCAGCAGTACATCTGGGACACAAGGCTACGAGCAGTACTTC. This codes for CASSTSGTQGYEQYF.

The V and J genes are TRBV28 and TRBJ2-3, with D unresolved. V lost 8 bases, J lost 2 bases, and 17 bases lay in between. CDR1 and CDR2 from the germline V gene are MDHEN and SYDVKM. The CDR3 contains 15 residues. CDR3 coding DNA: TGTGCCAGCTTATTCAGGAGTTACTACACAGATACGCAGTATTTT. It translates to CASLFRSYYTDTQYF.

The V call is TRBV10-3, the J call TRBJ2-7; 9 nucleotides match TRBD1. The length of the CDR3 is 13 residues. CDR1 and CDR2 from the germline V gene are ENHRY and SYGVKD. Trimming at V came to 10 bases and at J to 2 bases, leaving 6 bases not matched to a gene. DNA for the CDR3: TGTGCCACGAGGACAGGGGATCCCTACGAGCAGTACTTC. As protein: CATRTGDPYEQYF.

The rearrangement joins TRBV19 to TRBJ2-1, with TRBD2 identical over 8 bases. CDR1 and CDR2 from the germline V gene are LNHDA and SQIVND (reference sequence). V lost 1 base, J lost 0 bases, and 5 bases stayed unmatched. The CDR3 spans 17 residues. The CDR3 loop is CASSIGLAPSSYNEQFF. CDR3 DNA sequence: TGTGCCAGTAGTATAGGACTAGCGCCGAGCTCCTACAATGAGCAGTTCTTC.

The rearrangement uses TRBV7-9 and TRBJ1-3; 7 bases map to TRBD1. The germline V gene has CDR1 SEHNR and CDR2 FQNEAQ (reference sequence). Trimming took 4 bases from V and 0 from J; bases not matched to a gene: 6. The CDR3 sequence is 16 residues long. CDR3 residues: CASSSSRDSSGNTIYF. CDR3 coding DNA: TGTGCCAGCAGCTCCAGCCGGGACAGCTCTGGAAACACCATATATTTT.

The CDR3 coding sequence is TGTGCCAGCAGCCAAGGTGCTTCCTCCTACGAGCAGTACTTC. This sequence encodes CASSQGASSYEQYF. The J gene is TRBJ2-7, the V gene TRBV3-1 (or the pseudogene TRBV3-2); no clear D. The CDR3 is 14 amino acids. The germline gives CDR1 LGHDT, CDR2 YNNKEL (reference sequence). Trimming pared 1 base from V and 0 bases from J, leaving 7 bases between.

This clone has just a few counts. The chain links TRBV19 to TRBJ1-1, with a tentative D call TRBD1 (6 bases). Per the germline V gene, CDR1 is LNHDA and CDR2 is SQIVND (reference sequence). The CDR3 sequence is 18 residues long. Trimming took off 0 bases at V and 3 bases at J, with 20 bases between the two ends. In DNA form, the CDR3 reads TGTGCCAGTAGTATAGATATGGGACACCGCAGTCAGGACACTGAAGCTTTCTTT. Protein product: CASSIDMGHRSQDTEAFF.

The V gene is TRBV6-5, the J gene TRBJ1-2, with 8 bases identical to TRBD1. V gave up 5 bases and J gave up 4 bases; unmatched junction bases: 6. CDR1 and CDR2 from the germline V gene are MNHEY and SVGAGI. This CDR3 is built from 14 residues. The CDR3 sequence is CASSTLDRAYGYTF. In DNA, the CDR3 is TGTGCCAGCAGTACTCTGGACAGGGCCTATGGCTACACCTTC.

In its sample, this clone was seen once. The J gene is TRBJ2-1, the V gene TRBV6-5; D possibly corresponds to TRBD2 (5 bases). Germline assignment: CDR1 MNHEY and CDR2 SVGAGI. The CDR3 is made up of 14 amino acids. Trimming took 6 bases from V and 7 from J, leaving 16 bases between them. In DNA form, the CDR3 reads TGTGCCAGCAGCCCCGAGGTGGGGAGAAATGAGCAGTTCTTC. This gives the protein CASSPEVGRNEQFF.

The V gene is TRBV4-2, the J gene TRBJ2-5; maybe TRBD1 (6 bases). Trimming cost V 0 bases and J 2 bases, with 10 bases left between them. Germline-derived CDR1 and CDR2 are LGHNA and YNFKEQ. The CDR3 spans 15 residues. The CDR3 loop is CASSQDHTGQETQYF. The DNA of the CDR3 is TGTGCCAGCAGCCAAGATCATACAGGGCAAGAGACCCAGTACTTC.

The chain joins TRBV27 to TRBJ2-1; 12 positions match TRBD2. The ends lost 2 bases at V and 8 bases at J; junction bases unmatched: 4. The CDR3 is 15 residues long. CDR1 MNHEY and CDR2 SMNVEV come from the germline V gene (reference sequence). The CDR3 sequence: CASSLRLAGGHEQFF. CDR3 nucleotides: TGTGCCAGCAGTTTAAGGCTAGCGGGAGGGCATGAGCAGTTCTTC.

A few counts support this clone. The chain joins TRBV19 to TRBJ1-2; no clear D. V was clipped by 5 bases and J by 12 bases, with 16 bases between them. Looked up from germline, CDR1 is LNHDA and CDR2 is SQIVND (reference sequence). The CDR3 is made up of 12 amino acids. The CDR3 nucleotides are TGTGCCAGTAGTTTCCTCCGGCAGTCACACACCTTC. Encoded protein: CASSFLRQSHTF.